This T cell receptor beta chain was captured by sequencing in a study of cytomegalovirus exposure and HLA in healthy donors. Some clones are missing from TCRdb's copy, which holds only in-frame ones; the method was immunoSEQ multiplex PCR. Among 95,000 to 150,000 clones, about 85% were seen once, and the ten largest hold 2.1%. Germline assignment: CDR1 DFQATT and CDR2 SNEGSKA (reference sequence). V was trimmed by 0 bases and J by 5 bases, leaving 4 bases between them. The length of the CDR3 is 11 residues. The clonotype comes from a woman in her twenties or thirties in good health and CMV-seronegative. The material sequenced was PBMCs. This chain links TRBV20-1 with TRBJ2-5, with D uncertain. CDR3: CSARERETQYF. DNA for the CDR3: TGCAGTGCTAGAGAGCGGGAGACCCAGTACTTC.